This TCR beta chain was retrieved from a study of blood T cell repertoires in COVID-19. The wider study: Acute-phase and convalescent COVID-19 samples originated in the United States, Italy and Spain.

This clone was seen a single time. Across 20 to 25 US areas, participants ranged in age from about 18 to 90 years. Participant reports of clinical history set cohort assignment. In germline, CDR1 is MDHEN, CDR2 SYDVKM. With 8 bases clipped from V and 6 bases from J, the junction kept 4 bases outside the gene matches. This CDR3 has 13 residues. Original handling: By means of reference gene primer amplification, nucleated cell counts were estimated. Some clones are missing from TCRdb's copy, which holds only in-frame ones; the method was immunoSEQ multiplex PCR. Clone size and the V and J calls come from that table; the DNA yielded D and trimming. Among fewer than 300,000 clones, roughly 90% were seen once, and the ten largest hold around 1.1%.

The receptor was derived from a woman in her 30s who had recovered from COVID-19. The chain employs TRBV28 and TRBJ1-6; TRBD1 aligns across 7 bases. The specimen was PBMCs or T cells enriched from blood (not recorded which). CDR3 in amino acids: CASWDRLNSPLHF. CDR3 nucleotide sequence: TGTGCCAGCTGGGACAGACTTAATTCACCCCTCCACTTT.